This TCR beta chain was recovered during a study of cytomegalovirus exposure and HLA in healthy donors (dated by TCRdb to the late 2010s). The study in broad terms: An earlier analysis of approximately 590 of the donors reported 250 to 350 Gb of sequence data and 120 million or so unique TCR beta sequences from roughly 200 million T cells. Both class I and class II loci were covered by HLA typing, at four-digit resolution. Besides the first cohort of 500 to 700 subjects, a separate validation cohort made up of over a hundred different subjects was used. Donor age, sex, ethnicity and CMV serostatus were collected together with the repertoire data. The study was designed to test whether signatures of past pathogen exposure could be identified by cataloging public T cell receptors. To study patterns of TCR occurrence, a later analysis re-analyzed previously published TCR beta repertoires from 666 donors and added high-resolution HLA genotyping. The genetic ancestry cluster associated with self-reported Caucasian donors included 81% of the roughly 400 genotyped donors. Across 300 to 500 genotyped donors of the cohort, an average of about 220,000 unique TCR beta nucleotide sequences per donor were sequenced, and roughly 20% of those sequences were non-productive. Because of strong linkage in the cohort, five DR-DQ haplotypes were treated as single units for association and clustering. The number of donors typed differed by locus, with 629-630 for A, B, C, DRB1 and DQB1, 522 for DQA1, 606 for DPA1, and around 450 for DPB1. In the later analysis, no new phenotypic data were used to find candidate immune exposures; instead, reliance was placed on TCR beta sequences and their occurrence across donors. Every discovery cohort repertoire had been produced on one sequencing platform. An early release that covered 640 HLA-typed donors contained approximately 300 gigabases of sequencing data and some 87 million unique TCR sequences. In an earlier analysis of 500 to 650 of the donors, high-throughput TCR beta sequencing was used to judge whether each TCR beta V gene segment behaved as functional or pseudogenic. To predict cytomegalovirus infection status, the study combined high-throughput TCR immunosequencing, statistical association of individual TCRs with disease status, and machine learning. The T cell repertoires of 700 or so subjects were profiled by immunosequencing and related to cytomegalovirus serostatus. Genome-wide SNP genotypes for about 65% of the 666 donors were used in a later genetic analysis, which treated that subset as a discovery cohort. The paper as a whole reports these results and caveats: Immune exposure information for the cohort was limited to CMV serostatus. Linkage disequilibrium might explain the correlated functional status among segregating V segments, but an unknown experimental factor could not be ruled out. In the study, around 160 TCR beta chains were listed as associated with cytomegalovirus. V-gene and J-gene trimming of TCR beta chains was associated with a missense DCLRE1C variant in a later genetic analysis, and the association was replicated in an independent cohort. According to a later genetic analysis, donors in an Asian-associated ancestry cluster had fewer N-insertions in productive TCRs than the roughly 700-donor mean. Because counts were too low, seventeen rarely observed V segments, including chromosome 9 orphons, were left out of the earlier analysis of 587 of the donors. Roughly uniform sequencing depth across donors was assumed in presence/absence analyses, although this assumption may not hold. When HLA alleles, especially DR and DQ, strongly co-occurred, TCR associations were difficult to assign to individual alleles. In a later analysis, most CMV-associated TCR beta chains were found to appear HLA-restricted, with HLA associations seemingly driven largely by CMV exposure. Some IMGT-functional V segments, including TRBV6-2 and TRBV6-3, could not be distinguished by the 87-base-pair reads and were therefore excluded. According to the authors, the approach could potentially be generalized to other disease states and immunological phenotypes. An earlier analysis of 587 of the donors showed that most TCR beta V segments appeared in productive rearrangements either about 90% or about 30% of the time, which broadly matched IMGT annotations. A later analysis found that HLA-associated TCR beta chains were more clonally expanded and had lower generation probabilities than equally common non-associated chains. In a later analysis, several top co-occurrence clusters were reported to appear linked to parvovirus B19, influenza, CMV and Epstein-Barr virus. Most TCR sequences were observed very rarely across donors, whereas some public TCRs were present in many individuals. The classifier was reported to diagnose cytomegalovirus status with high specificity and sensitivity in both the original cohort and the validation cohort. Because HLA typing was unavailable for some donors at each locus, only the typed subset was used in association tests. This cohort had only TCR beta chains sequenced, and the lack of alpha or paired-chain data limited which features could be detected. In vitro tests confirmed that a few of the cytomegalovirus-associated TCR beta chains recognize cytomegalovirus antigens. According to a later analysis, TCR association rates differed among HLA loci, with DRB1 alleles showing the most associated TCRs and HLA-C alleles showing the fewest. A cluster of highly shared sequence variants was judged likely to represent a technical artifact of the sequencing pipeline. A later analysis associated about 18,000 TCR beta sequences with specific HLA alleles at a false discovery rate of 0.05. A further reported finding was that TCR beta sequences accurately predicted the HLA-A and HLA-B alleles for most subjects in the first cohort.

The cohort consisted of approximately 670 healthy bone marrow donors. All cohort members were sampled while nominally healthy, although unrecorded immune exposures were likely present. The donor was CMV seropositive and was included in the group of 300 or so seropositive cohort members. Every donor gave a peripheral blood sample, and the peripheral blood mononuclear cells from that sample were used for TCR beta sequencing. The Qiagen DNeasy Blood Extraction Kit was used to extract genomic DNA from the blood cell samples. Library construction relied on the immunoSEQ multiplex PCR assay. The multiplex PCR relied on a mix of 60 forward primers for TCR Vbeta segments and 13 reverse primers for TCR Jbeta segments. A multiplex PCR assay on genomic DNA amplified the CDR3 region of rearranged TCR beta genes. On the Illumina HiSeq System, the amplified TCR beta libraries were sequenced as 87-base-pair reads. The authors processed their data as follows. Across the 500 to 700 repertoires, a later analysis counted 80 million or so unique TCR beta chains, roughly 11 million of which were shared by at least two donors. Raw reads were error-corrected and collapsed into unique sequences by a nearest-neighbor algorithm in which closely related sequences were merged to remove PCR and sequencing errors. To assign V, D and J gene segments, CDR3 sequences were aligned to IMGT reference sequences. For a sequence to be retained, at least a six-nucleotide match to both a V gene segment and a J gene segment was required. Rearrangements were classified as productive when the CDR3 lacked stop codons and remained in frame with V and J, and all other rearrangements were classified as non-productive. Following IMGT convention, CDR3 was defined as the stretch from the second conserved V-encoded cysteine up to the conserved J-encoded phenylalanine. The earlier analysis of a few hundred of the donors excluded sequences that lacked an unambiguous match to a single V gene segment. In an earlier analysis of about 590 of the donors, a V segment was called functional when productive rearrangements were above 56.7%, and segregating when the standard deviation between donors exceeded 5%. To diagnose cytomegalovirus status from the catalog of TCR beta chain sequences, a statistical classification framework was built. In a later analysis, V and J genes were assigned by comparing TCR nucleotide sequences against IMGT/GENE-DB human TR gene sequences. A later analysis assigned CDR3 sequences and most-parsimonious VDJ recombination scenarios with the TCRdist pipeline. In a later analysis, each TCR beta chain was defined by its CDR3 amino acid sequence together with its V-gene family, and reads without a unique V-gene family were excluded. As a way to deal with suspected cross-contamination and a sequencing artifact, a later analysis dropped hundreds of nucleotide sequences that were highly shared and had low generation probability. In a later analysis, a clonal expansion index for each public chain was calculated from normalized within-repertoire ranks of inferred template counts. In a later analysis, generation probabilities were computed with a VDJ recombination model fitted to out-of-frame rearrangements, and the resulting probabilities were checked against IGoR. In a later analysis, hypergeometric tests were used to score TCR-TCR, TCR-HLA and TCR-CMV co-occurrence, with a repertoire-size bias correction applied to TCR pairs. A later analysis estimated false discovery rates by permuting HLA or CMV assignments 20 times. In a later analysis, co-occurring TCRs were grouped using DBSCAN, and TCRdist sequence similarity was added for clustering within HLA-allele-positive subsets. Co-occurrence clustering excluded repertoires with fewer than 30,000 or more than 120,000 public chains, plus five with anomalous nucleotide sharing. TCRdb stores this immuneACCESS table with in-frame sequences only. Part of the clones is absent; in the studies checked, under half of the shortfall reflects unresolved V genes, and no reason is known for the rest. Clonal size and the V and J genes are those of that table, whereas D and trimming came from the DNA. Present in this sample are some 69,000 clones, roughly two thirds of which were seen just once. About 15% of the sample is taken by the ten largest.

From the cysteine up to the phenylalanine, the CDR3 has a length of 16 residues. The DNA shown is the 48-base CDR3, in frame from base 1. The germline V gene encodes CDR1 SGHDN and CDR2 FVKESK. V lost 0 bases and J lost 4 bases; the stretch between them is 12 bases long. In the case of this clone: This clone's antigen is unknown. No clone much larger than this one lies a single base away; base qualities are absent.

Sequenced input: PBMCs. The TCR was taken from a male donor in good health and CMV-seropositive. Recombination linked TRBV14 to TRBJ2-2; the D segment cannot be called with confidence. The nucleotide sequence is TGTGCCAGCAGCCAAGACCGTCGCAGGTCCACCGGGGAGCTGTTTTTT. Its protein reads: CASSQDRRRSTGELFF. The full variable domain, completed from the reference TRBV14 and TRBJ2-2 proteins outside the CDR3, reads EAGVTQFPSHSVIEKGQTVTLRCDPISGHDNLYWYRRVMGKEIKFLLHFVKESKQDESGMPNNRFLAERTGGTYSTLKVQPAELEDSGVYFCASSQDRRRSTGELFFGEGSRLTVL.